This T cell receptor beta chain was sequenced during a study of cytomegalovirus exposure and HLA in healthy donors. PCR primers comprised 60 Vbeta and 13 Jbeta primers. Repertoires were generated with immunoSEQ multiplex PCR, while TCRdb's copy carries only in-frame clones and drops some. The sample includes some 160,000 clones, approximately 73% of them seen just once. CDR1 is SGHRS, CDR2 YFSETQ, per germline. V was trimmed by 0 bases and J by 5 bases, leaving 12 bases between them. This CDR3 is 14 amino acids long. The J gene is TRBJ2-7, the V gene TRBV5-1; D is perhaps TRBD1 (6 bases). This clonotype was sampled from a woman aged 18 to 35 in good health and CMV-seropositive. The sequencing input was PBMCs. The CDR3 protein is CASSLGGNRDEQYF. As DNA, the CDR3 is TGCGCCAGCAGCTTGGGGGGAAACAGGGACGAGCAGTACTTC.